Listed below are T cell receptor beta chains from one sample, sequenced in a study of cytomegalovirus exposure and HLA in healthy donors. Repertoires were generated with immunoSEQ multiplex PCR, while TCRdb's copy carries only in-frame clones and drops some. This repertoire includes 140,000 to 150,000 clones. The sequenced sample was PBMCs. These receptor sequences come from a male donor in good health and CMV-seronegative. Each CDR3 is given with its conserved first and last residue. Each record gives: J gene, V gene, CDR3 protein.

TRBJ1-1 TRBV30 CAWSVFRAANTEAFF
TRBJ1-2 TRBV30 CAWNLWDRDGYTF
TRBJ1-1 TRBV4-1 CASSQGTRVPEAFF
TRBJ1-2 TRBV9 CASSQLEGGYTF
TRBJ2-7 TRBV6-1 CASSRRGIYEQYF
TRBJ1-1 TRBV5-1 CASSLSWNTEAFF
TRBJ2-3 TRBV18 CASSPPGLTPDTQYF
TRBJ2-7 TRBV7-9 CASSQGGEQYF
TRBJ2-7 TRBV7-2 CASSPVTPYEQYF
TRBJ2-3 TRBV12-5 CASGWTTAGGRTDTQYF
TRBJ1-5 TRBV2 CATKREGDQPQHF
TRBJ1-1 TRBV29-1 CSVAPRGLNTEAFF
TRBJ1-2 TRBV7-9 CASSPLEGYTF
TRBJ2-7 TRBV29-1 CSVGVRDYEQYF
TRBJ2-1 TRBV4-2 CASSPGQGGEQFF
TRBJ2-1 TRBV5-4 CASSLPTGNGNEQFF
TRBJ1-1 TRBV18 CASSPGQLMNTEAFF
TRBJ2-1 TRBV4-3 CASSQGLAGVFNEQFF
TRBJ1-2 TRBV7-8 CASSLGGSYGYTF
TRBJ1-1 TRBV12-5 CASASPGQELWANTEAFF
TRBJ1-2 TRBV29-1 CSVGTRNGYTF
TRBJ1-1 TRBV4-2 CASSQGGGMNTEAFF
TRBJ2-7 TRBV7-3 CASSPHSTGYEQYF
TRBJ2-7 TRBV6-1 CASSYNYEQYF
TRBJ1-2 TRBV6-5 CASSYSPQGTGYTF
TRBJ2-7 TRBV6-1 CASSRTAYEQYF
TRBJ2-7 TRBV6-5 CASSPASGATYEQYF
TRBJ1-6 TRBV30 CAWNRQGNNSPLHF
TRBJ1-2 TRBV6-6 CASSYSGTGENYGYTF
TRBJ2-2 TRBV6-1 CASSENRAHTGELFF
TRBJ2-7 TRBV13 CASSSQGVPPYEQYF
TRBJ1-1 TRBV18 CASSPLGPGGTMNTEAFF
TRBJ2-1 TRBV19 CASIEGPAEVNEQFF
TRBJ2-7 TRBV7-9 CASSLGDRSYEQYF
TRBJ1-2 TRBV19 CASSIATLANYGYTF
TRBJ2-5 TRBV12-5 CASGLGSTTPSRPGETQYF
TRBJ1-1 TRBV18 CASSPQQGYTEAFF
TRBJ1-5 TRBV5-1 CASSSGMGNQPQHF
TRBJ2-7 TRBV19 CASSNGEALAYEQYF
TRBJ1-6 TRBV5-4 CASSLDGEGSPLHF
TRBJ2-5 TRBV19 CASSINSQETQYF
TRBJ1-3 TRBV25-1 CASSATVGGISGNTIYF
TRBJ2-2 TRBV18 CASSPWTGGFTGELFF
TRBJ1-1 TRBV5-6 CASSPRDRGKEAFF
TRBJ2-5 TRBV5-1 CASSLAGGGLPLQETQYF
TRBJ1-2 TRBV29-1 CSVEESSRRGRGGYTF
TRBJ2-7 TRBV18 CASSPRDSSYEQYF
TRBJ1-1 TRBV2 CASRSRTGGTEAFF
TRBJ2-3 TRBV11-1 CASSHRDSGADTQYF
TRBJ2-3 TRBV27 CASSLLLSGGIADTQYF
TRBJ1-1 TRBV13 CASSPQGRPSTEAFF